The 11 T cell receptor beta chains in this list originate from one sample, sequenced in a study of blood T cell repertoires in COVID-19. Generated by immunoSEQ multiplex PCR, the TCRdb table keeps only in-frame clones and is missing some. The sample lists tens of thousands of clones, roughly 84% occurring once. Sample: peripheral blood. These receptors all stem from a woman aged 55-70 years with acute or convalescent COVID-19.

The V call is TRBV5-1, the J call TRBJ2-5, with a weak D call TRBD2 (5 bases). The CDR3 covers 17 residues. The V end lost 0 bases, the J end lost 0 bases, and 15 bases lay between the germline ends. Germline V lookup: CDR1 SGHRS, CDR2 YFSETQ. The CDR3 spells CASSLGYSGAYQETQYF. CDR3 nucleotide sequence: TGCGCCAGCAGCTTGGGCTACAGCGGAGCGTACCAAGAGACCCAGTACTTC.

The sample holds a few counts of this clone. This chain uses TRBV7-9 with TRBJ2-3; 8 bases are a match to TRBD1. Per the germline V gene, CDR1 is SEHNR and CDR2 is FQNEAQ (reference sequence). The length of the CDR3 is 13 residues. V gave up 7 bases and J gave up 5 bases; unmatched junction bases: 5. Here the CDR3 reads CASKPQGEDTQYF. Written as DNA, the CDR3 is TGTGCCAGCAAACCACAGGGGGAAGATACGCAGTATTTT. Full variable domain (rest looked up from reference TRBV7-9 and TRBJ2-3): DTGVSQNPRHKITKRGQNVTFRCDPISEHNRLYWYRQTLGQGPEFLTYFQNEAQLEKSRLLSDRFSAERPKGSFSTLEIQRTEQGDSAMYLCASKPQGEDTQYFGPGTRLTVL.

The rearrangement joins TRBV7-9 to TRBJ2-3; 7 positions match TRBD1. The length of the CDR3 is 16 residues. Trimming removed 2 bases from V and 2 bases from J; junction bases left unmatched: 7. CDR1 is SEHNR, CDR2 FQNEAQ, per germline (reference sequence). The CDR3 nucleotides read TGTGCCAGCAGCTTAACAGGGGCTAGGTTCACAGATACGCAGTATTTT. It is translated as CASSLTGARFTDTQYF.

CDR3 loop: CASSLDRTYDGYTF. In DNA form, the CDR3 reads TGCGCCAGCAGCTTAGACAGGACCTATGATGGCTACACCTTC. This chain joins TRBV5-1 and TRBJ1-2; D may be TRBD1 (6 bases). The germline CDR1 and CDR2 sequences are SGHRS and YFSETQ. This CDR3 is built from 14 residues. Trimming pared 2 bases from V and 6 bases from J, leaving 14 bases between.

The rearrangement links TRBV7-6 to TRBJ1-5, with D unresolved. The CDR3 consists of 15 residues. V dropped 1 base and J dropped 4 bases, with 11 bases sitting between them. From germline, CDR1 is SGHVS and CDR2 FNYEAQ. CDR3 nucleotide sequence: TGTGCCAGCAGCTTAGTGGCAGGTTCTAATCAGCCCCAGCATTTT. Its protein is CASSLVAGSNQPQHF.

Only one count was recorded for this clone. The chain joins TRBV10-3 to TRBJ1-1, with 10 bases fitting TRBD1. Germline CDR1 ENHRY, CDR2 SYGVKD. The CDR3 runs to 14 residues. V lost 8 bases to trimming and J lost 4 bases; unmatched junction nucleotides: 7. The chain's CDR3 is CAIARQGAGTEAFF. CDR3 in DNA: TGTGCCATCGCAAGACAGGGGGCTGGCACTGAAGCTTTCTTT.

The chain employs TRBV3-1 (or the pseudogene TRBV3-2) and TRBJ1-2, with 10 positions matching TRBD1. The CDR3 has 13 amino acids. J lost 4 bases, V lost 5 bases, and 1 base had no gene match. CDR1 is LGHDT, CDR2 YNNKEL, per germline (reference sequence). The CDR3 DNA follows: TGTGCCAGCAGCTGGACAGGGGGCTATGGCTACACCTTC. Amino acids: CASSWTGGYGYTF.

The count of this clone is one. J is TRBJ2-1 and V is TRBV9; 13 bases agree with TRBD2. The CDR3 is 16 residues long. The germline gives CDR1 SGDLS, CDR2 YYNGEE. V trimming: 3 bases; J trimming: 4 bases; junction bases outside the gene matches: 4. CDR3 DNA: TGTGCCAGCAGCGGGGGACTAGCGGGGTTTTACAATGAGCAGTTCTTC. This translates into CASSGGLAGFYNEQFF.

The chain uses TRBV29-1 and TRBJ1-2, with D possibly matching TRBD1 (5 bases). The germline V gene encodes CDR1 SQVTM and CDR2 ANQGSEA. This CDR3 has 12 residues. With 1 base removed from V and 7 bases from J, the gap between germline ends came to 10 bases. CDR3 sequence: CSVEAGMGGYTF. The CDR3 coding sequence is TGCAGCGTTGAAGCAGGGATGGGTGGCTACACCTTC.

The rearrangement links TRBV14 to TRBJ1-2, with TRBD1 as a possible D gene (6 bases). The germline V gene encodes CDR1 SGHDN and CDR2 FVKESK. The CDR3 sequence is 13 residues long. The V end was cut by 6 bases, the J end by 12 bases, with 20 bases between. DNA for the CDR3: TGTGCCAGCAGACCCGTGCTGGGGGCGAAGGACACCTTC. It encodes CASRPVLGAKDTF. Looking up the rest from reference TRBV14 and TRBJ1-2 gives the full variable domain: EAGVTQFPSHSVIEKGQTVTLRCDPISGHDNLYWYRRVMGKEIKFLLHFVKESKQDESGMPNNRFLAERTGGTYSTLKVQPAELEDSGVYFCASRPVLGAKDTFGSGTRLTVV.

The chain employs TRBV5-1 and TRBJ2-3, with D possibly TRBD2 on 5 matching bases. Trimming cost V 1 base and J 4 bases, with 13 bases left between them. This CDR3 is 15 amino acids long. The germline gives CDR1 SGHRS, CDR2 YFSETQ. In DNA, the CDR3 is TGCGCCAGCAGCTTGTATGAGGGCCCCTCAGATACGCAGTATTTT. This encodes CASSLYEGPSDTQYF. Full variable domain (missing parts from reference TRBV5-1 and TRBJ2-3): KAGVTQTPRYLIKTRGQQVTLSCSPISGHRSVSWYQQTPGQGLQFLFEYFSETQRNKGNFPGRFSGRQFSNSRSEMNVSTLELGDSALYLCASSLYEGPSDTQYFGPGTRLTVL.